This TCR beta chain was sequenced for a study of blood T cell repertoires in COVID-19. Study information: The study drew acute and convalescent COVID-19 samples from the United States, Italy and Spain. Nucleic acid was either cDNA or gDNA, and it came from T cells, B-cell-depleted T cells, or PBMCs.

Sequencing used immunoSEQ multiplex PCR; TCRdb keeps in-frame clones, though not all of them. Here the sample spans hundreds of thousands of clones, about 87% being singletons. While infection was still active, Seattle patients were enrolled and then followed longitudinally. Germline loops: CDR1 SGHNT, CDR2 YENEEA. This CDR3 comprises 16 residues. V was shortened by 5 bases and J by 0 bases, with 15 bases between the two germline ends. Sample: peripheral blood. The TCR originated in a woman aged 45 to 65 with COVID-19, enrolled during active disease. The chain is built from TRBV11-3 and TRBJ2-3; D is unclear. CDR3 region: CASSHGVGGSTDTQYF. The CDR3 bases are TGTGCCAGCAGCCACGGAGTCGGCGGCAGCACAGATACGCAGTATTTT.